This entry lists 14 T cell receptor beta chains sequenced from one sample in a study of T cell repertoires in cytomegalovirus infection. No antigen is known for these receptors. One entry per CDR3 protein results from TCRdb running MiXCR on the reads. The sample records roughly 990,000 distinct CDR3 sequences, about a third being singletons. This specimen was cultured CD8+ T cells from PBMCs, taken from culture after CMV antigen stimulation. These receptors originate from a human donor in good health (CMV status not recorded). Some clones in this sample may be carry-over from other donors' samples.

The chain recombines TRBV7-6 with TRBJ2-1; D is possibly TRBD1 (6 bases). The CDR3 sequence is 15 residues long. V was cut by 8 bases and J by 6 bases, with 20 bases left in between. Germline CDR1 SGHVS, CDR2 FNYEAQ. CDR3 nucleotide sequence: TGTGCCAGCTCACAGGGCCGGTCCCCTATCAATGAGCAGTTCTTC. Translation gives CASSQGRSPINEQFF. The whole variable domain, remainder taken from reference TRBV7-6 and TRBJ2-1, is GAGVSQSPRYKVTKRGQDVALRCDPISGHVSLYWYRQALGQGPEFLTYFNYEAQQDKSGLPNDRFSAERPEGSISTLTIQRTEQRDSAMYRCASSQGRSPINEQFFGPGTRLTVL.

This clonotype has ten or more counts. The chain uses TRBV27 and TRBJ2-7, with unresolved D. With 8 bases removed from V and 7 bases from J, the gap between germline ends came to 15 bases. This CDR3 spans 12 amino acids. The V gene's germline CDR1 is MNHEY and CDR2 SMNVEV (reference sequence). The CDR3 sequence: CASLAPRGEQYV. The DNA for the CDR3 is TGTGCCAGCTTGGCCCCCAGAGGAGAGCAGTACGTC.

V gene TRBV12-3 or TRBV12-4 combines with J gene TRBJ2-5; 12 bases map to TRBD2. The length of the CDR3 is 17 residues. The V and J ends lost 4 bases and 1 base, in that order; junction bases with no gene match: 7. CDR3 amino acids: CASSSRTSGDTQETQYF. The DNA for the CDR3 is TGTGCCAGCAGTTCCCGGACTAGCGGGGACACCCAAGAGACCCAGTACTTC.

This clonotype appeared a few times. V usage is TRBV9 and J usage is TRBJ2-1; TRBD2 matches 12 bases. Germline values: CDR1 SGDLS, CDR2 YYNGEE. The CDR3 consists of 17 residues. The junction had 10 bases not matched to a gene; V was cut back by 5 bases and J by 4 bases. Written as DNA, the CDR3 is TGTGCCAGCAGGGAACCTAGCGGGGGGGCTAGGTACAATGAGCAGTTCTTC. Its protein product is CASREPSGGARYNEQFF.

This clonotype appeared a few times. The chain uses TRBV7-9 and TRBJ2-7; 8 nucleotides align to TRBD1. CDR1 is SEHNR and CDR2 is FQNEAQ in the germline V gene (reference sequence). Trimming cost V 2 bases and J 5 bases; bases outside gene matches: 5. The CDR3 runs to 14 residues. In DNA, the CDR3 is TGTGCCAGCAGCTTACAGGGGGCGCGGAACGAGCAGTACTTC. It yields the protein CASSLQGARNEQYF.

The rearrangement links TRBV5-1 to TRBJ1-1, with D tentatively TRBD1 (6 bases). Trimming cost V 0 bases and J 3 bases, with 12 bases left between them. CDR3 length: 15 amino acids. In germline, CDR1 is SGHRS, CDR2 YFSETQ. This CDR3 reads CASSLARGLDTEAFF. The CDR3 nucleotides read TGCGCCAGCAGCTTGGCCAGGGGTTTGGACACTGAAGCTTTCTTT. Filled out from reference TRBV5-1 and TRBJ1-1, the complete variable domain reads KAGVTQTPRYLIKTRGQQVTLSCSPISGHRSVSWYQQTPGQGLQFLFEYFSETQRNKGNFPGRFSGRQFSNSRSEMNVSTLELGDSALYLCASSLARGLDTEAFFGQGTRLTVV.

The chain links TRBV19 to TRBJ1-1, with D unresolved. From germline, CDR1 is LNHDA and CDR2 SQIVND (reference sequence). Trimming shortened V by 3 bases and J by 4 bases, and 12 bases separated the two germline ends. The CDR3 runs 14 residues. Here the CDR3 DNA reads TGTGCCAGTAGTATCCTCGGGTTTGCCACTGAAGCTTTCTTT. As protein: CASSILGFATEAFF.

The chain has TRBV6-8 and TRBJ1-2, with TRBD1 as a possible D gene (5 bases). Germline-derived CDR1 and CDR2 are MNHGY and SAAAGT. V gave up 1 base and J gave up 8 bases, with 11 bases separating them. CDR3 size: 13 residues. CDR3 protein: CASSYYRDQGYTF. The CDR3 nucleotides are TGTGCCAGCAGTTACTACCGGGACCAAGGCTACACCTTC.

V gene TRBV20-1 combines with J gene TRBJ1-1, with D possibly matching TRBD1 (5 bases). CDR1 DFQATT and CDR2 SNEGSKA come from the germline V gene (reference sequence). The CDR3 runs to 8 residues. Deletions cut 5 bases from V and 11 bases from J, with 6 bases between. CDR3 coding DNA: TGCAGTGCTGGGGGGGCTTTCTTT. It translates to CSAGGAFF.

The table lists this clonotype with a few counts. The rearrangement joins TRBV12-5 to TRBJ2-7; D might be TRBD2 (6 bases). Trimming removed 4 bases from V and 3 bases from J, with 13 bases in between. Germline V gene lookup returns CDR1 LGHNT and CDR2 FRNRAP. This CDR3 has 14 amino acids. The CDR3 sequence: CASGSQGGNYEQYF. Here the CDR3 DNA reads TGTGCTAGTGGTTCGCAAGGAGGGAACTACGAGCAGTACTTC.

This clonotype was observed once. The genes are TRBV5-4 and TRBJ1-6, with D tentatively TRBD1 (5 bases). V lost 3 bases and J lost 9, with 13 bases in between. Germline CDR1 SGHNT, CDR2 YYREEE (reference sequence). This CDR3 has 14 amino acids. This CDR3 reads CASSSTDHSSPLHF. The CDR3 DNA is TGTGCCAGCAGCTCGACAGATCATTCTTCACCCCTCCACTTT.

The rearrangement links TRBV2 to TRBJ2-2, with D maybe TRBD2 (6 bases). The ends were cut back, 6 bases at V and 7 bases at J, with 18 bases in the middle. CDR3 length equals 15 residues. Germline loops: CDR1 SNHLY, CDR2 FYNNEI. For the CDR3, the DNA is TGTGCCAGCAGGCCGCGGGGAAAGGATGGCGGGGAGCTGTTTTTT. It translates to CASRPRGKDGGELFF.

This clonotype was counted only a few times. The chain carries TRBV4-1 and TRBJ2-2; the match to TRBD1 covers 12 bases. CDR3 size: 19 residues. Losses at the gene ends were 3 bases for V and 1 base for J; bases not matched to a gene: 9. CDR1 is MGHRA and CDR2 is YSYEKL in the germline V gene. CDR3 coding DNA: TGCGCCAGCAGCCACTGGGACAGGGGGCGGGTTTGGAACACCGGGGAGCTGTTTTTT. Translating it yields CASSHWDRGRVWNTGELFF.

The rearrangement links TRBV7-6 to TRBJ2-1; D is perhaps TRBD1 or TRBD2 (5 bases each). This CDR3 region has 15 residues. In germline, CDR1 is SGHVS, CDR2 FNYEAQ. V shed 1 base and J shed 2 bases, with 9 bases lying between them. DNA for the CDR3: TGTGCCAGCAGCTTAGGGGACCCGGCCTACAATGAGCAGTTCTTC. Translated, it gives CASSLGDPAYNEQFF.